The source of this TCR beta chain is a study of T cell responses to AZD1222 COVID-19 vaccine. Details on this clone: Its antigen is unknown.

Study-wide findings and caveats: Females outnumbered males among donors, who were mostly white British; clonal diversity was possibly underestimated. Vaccination with two AZD1222 doses was followed by a rise in Spike-specific TCR breadth and depth. Reportedly, close to half of spike-specific TCRs are directed against unmutated variant regions. AZD1222 recipients seropositive at baseline numbered only six or seven.

Per germline, CDR1 SGHNT and CDR2 YENEEA. Trimming took off 1 base at V and 7 bases at J, with 11 bases between the two ends. The CDR3 is 14 amino acids. TCRdb's table, derived via immunoSEQ multiplex PCR, lists solely in-frame clones and lacks some. The sample has roughly 180,000 clones, 91% seen once. V gene TRBV11-3 combines with J gene TRBJ2-1; D is unresolved. This receptor was taken from an adult who received the AZD1222 COVID-19 vaccine. Specimen: peripheral blood, collected 28 days after the second AZD1222 dose. The CDR3 bases are TGTGCCAGCAGCTTAGGGGCAGAAACAAATGAGCAGTTCTTC. It specifies CASSLGAETNEQFF.